This passage covers 32 T cell receptor beta chains from one sample sequenced in a study of cytomegalovirus exposure and HLA in healthy donors. PCR used 60 Vbeta primers and 13 Jbeta primers. Profiled with immunoSEQ multiplex PCR; TCRdb holds only in-frame clones, not every one. The repertoire holds roughly 110,000 clones, with approximately 76% as singletons. The sample comprised PBMCs. The receptors originated from a man between 18 and 35 years old in good health and CMV-seronegative.

This clone was observed a handful of times. The sample contains more than one DNA sequence encoding this CDR3. The chain employs TRBV7-9 and TRBJ1-4; 9 nucleotides match TRBD1. Germline CDR1 and CDR2: SEHNR and FQNEAQ (reference sequence). With V trimmed by 6 bases and J by 5 bases, 4 bases remained unmatched. The CDR3 is 14 residues long. The CDR3 DNA follows: TGTGCCAGCAGTCCACAGGGGGCGAATGAAAAACTGTTTTTT. This sequence encodes CASSPQGANEKLFF.

This clone was counted once. The V call is TRBV5-1, the J call TRBJ2-5, with 8 nucleotides matching TRBD1. V lost 3 bases, J lost 3 bases, and 7 bases stayed unmatched. The germline V gene encodes CDR1 SGHRS and CDR2 YFSETQ. The CDR3 is made up of 15 amino acids. As DNA, the CDR3 is TGCGCCAGCAGCTCGTGGGACAGGCCAGAAGAGACCCAGTACTTC. Translation gives CASSSWDRPEETQYF.

This chain connects TRBV7-9 to TRBJ2-7, with D hard to call. Germline V gives CDR1 SEHNR, CDR2 FQNEAQ (reference sequence). CDR3 length: 11 residues. With 5 bases removed from V and 5 bases from J, the gap between germline ends came to 7 bases. The CDR3 reads CASSPGNEQYF. For the CDR3, the DNA is TGTGCCAGCAGCCCGGGTAACGAGCAGTACTTC.

V and J are TRBV12-5 and TRBJ2-2; the match to TRBD1 covers 7 bases. Germline-derived CDR1 and CDR2 are LGHNT and FRNRAP. J lost 6 bases, V lost 0 bases, and 4 bases had no gene match. The CDR3 has 15 amino acids. This CDR3 reads CASGLVTGAPGELFF. The DNA for the CDR3 is TGTGCTAGTGGTTTGGTAACAGGGGCGCCCGGGGAGCTGTTTTTT.

The chain has TRBV7-6 and TRBJ2-3; 8 bases are shared with TRBD2. Germline assignment: CDR1 SGHVS and CDR2 FNYEAQ. V lost 1 base and J lost 2; bases outside the gene matches: 17. This CDR3 comprises 20 residues. The CDR3 is CASSLESPLAGPRHTDTQYF. The CDR3 coding sequence is TGTGCCAGCAGCTTAGAAAGCCCTCTAGCGGGCCCGCGCCACACAGATACGCAGTATTTT.

The table lists this clone with a count of one. The J gene is TRBJ1-2, the V gene TRBV25-1; possible D gene TRBD1, 6 bases. Trimming pared 4 bases from V and 5 bases from J, leaving 20 bases between. Germline V gives CDR1 MGHDK, CDR2 SYGVNS. The CDR3 extends over 16 amino acids. The CDR3 DNA follows: TGTGCCAGCAGTGGATCTGGGGTGTTCCAGGGGTATGGCTACACCTTC. It encodes CASSGSGVFQGYGYTF.

The V call is TRBV4-2, the J call TRBJ1-5; D is uncertain. The V and J ends lost 1 base and 1 base respectively, with 11 bases between them. CDR3 length: 16 amino acids. Per germline, CDR1 LGHNA and CDR2 YNFKEQ. Here the CDR3 DNA reads TGTGCCAGCAGCCAAGGGCCCGGGGAGAGCAATCAGCCCCAGCATTTT. Encoded protein: CASSQGPGESNQPQHF.

V is TRBV18 and J is TRBJ1-4; 9 bases are shared with TRBD1. Trimming cost V 2 bases and J 3 bases; bases outside gene matches: 13. The germline CDR1 and CDR2 sequences are KGHSH and LQKENI. This CDR3 has 19 amino acids. The CDR3 sequence is CASSPIGTGTRRANEKLFF. The CDR3 DNA reads TGTGCCAGCTCACCAATCGGGACAGGGACCCGCCGGGCTAATGAAAAACTGTTTTTT.

The V call is TRBV7-9, the J call TRBJ1-2; unclear D gene. Germline V CDR1 and CDR2: SEHNR, FQNEAQ (reference sequence). The CDR3 extends over 13 amino acids. Trimming left V 5 bases short and J 1 base short, with 8 bases between. CDR3 sequence (DNA): TGTGCCAGCAGCCCAGACTATAACTATGGCTACACCTTC. Protein sequence: CASSPDYNYGYTF.

V usage is TRBV10-2 and J usage is TRBJ1-2, with TRBD1 matching 11 bases. Per germline, CDR1 WSHSY and CDR2 SAAADI. The CDR3 loop spans 19 amino acids. V lost 2 bases, J lost 2 bases, and 13 bases stayed unmatched. DNA for the CDR3: TGCGCCAGCAGTGAGGCCTATGGACAGGGGGCAGGCAGGAACTATGGCTACACCTTC. Amino acids: CASSEAYGQGAGRNYGYTF.

As to this clone: The sample carries other DNA sequences with the same CDR3. The chain employs TRBV4-2 and TRBJ2-1; D remains ambiguous. The germline gives CDR1 LGHNA, CDR2 YNFKEQ. The V gene lost 0 bases and the J gene lost 0 bases, with 6 bases spanning the gap. The CDR3 sequence is 15 residues long. The CDR3 nucleotides read TGTGCCAGCAGCCAAGATCGGAGCTCCTACAATGAGCAGTTCTTC. Amino acid sequence: CASSQDRSSYNEQFF.

The chain has TRBV7-2 and TRBJ1-2; 8 bases are a match to TRBD1. The ends lost 11 bases at V and 8 bases at J; junction bases unmatched: 13. CDR1 is SGHTA and CDR2 is FQGNSA in the germline V gene. The CDR3 is made up of 13 amino acids. CDR3 protein: CAGGTGGPRGYTF. The CDR3 nucleotides read TGTGCCGGCGGGACAGGAGGTCCCCGGGGCTACACCTTC.

The chain joins TRBV6-6 to TRBJ1-1, with a tentative D call TRBD1 (5 bases). Germline values: CDR1 MNHNY, CDR2 SVGAGI (reference sequence). This CDR3 spans 15 amino acids. V was trimmed by 5 bases and J by 1 base, leaving 14 bases between them. This CDR3 is CASSPFQRGNTEAFF. CDR3 in DNA: TGTGCCAGCAGTCCATTTCAAAGGGGGAACACTGAAGCTTTCTTT.

This clone was seen once. The J gene is TRBJ1-1, the V gene TRBV4-1; the D is unclear. The length of the CDR3 is 15 residues. Looked up from germline, CDR1 is MGHRA and CDR2 is YSYEKL. V was clipped by 5 bases and J by 1 base, with 14 bases between them. The CDR3 region is CASSYSMGANTEAFF. CDR3 nucleotides: TGCGCCAGCAGCTATTCGATGGGAGCGAACACTGAAGCTTTCTTT.

This chain links TRBV5-4 with TRBJ2-1; 9 nucleotides agree with TRBD2. The CDR3 is 16 amino acids. Germline CDR1 reads SGHNT; CDR2 reads YYREEE (reference sequence). V trimming: 0 bases; J trimming: 2 bases; junction bases outside the gene matches: 3. The CDR3, as DNA: TGTGCCAGCAGCTTGGGGGGCGGGGGGGCCTACAATGAGCAGTTCTTC. It translates to CASSLGGGGAYNEQFF.

The J gene is TRBJ2-5, the V gene TRBV9; D not resolved. Between the trimmed V and J ends, which lost 1 base and 0 bases, there was a span of 7 bases. The CDR3 is 14 amino acids. Germline loops: CDR1 SGDLS, CDR2 YYNGEE. The CDR3 spells CASSVTANQETQYF. As DNA, the CDR3 is TGTGCCAGCAGCGTAACTGCGAACCAAGAGACCCAGTACTTC.

V usage is TRBV14 and J usage is TRBJ2-3; TRBD2 matches at 16 bases. V was clipped by 2 bases and J by 6 bases; unmatched bases: 11. This CDR3 comprises 19 residues. Germline V gives CDR1 SGHDN, CDR2 FVKESK. CDR3 region: CASSQLPPGTSGGADTQYF. CDR3 DNA: TGTGCCAGCAGCCAATTGCCGCCCGGGACTAGCGGGGGGGCTGATACGCAGTATTTT. Complete variable domain (other parts from reference TRBV14 and TRBJ2-3): EAGVTQFPSHSVIEKGQTVTLRCDPISGHDNLYWYRRVMGKEIKFLLHFVKESKQDESGMPNNRFLAERTGGTYSTLKVQPAELEDSGVYFCASSQLPPGTSGGADTQYFGPGTRLTVL.

V and J are TRBV6-1 and TRBJ2-1; a possible D gene is TRBD2 (6 bases). From germline, CDR1 is MNHNS and CDR2 SASEGT. This CDR3 is 14 amino acids long. V shed 6 bases and J shed 9 bases, with 18 bases lying between them. The CDR3 region has the DNA TGTGCCAGCAGGGAGGGGCAGGGTTCGGGTGAGCAGTTCTTC. Translated: CASREGQGSGEQFF.

The rearrangement links TRBV7-6 to TRBJ1-1, with 8 positions matching TRBD1. With 4 bases clipped from V and 3 bases from J, the junction kept 4 bases outside the gene matches. The CDR3 contains 14 residues. The germline gives CDR1 SGHVS, CDR2 FNYEAQ. CDR3 amino acids: CASSWTGMDTEAFF. CDR3 in DNA: TGTGCCAGCAGCTGGACAGGGATGGACACTGAAGCTTTCTTT.

The chain joins TRBV6-5 to TRBJ1-1, with D perhaps matching TRBD1 (5 bases). Germline V gene data show CDR1 as MNHEY and CDR2 as SVGAGI. The V end was cut by 0 bases, the J end by 1 base, with 9 bases between. The CDR3 consists of 15 residues. The CDR3 sequence is CASSYSKQGNTEAFF. CDR3 in DNA: TGTGCCAGCAGTTACTCGAAGCAGGGGAACACTGAAGCTTTCTTT.

The chain carries TRBV4-2 and TRBJ2-5; 7 nucleotides agree with TRBD1. CDR3 length: 18 amino acids. V was clipped by 3 bases and J by 1 base; unmatched bases: 14. Per germline, CDR1 LGHNA and CDR2 YNFKEQ. CDR3: CASSHGGEGADIQETQYF. CDR3 in DNA: TGTGCCAGCAGCCATGGCGGAGAGGGGGCCGACATCCAAGAGACCCAGTACTTC.

The chain uses TRBV29-1 and TRBJ1-2; TRBD1 matches at 8 bases. In germline, CDR1 is SQVTM, CDR2 ANQGSEA. CDR3 length: 14 amino acids. Losses at the gene ends were 7 bases for V and 4 bases for J; bases not matched to a gene: 11. The CDR3 bases are TGCAGCGGACAGTTGTTGGACAGGGCCTATGGCTACACCTTC. This sequence encodes CSGQLLDRAYGYTF.

This chain connects TRBV28 to TRBJ1-5, with D uncertain. The CDR3 extends over 16 amino acids. CDR1 is MDHEN and CDR2 is SYDVKM in the germline V gene. V lost 3 bases to trimming and J lost 2 bases, with 14 bases between them. The CDR3 protein is CASSFGVRGGNQPQHF. The CDR3, as DNA: TGTGCCAGCAGTTTTGGGGTACGCGGGGGCAATCAGCCCCAGCATTTT. Using reference TRBV28 and TRBJ1-5 for the parts outside the CDR3, the full variable domain is DVKVTQSSRYLVKRTGEKVFLECVQDMDHENMFWYRQDPGLGLRLIYFSYDVKMKEKGDIPEGYSVSREKKERFSLILESASTNQTSMYLCASSFGVRGGNQPQHFGDGTRLSIL.

This clone was observed a few times. The chain couples TRBV18 to TRBJ2-7; 12 nucleotides align to TRBD1. CDR1 is KGHSH, CDR2 LQKENI, per germline. Trimming cost V 3 bases and J 5 bases; bases outside gene matches: 2. This CDR3 is built from 14 residues. CDR3 amino acids: CASSPGTGGNEQYF. CDR3 bases: TGTGCCAGCTCACCGGGGACAGGGGGCAACGAGCAGTACTTC.

The chain recombines TRBV6-6 with TRBJ1-3, with 9 bases aligning to TRBD1. The CDR3 is 15 amino acids. Germline V lookup: CDR1 MNHNY, CDR2 SVGAGI (reference sequence). V lost 7 bases and J lost 4; bases outside the gene matches: 8. Written as DNA, the CDR3 is TGTGCCAGCAAGGGGACAGGGCATCTGGGAAACACCATATATTTT. It encodes CASKGTGHLGNTIYF.

This clone turned up a few times. V gene TRBV6-1 combines with J gene TRBJ1-4; tentative D call: TRBD1 (6 bases). CDR1 MNHNS and CDR2 SASEGT come from the germline V gene. Trimming took off 4 bases at V and 4 bases at J, with 13 bases between the two ends. The CDR3 has 15 amino acids. For the CDR3, the DNA is TGTGCCAGCAGTGGAACAGGGTATATTAATGAAAAACTGTTTTTT. Translation gives CASSGTGYINEKLFF.

The chain links TRBV7-2 to TRBJ2-2; possibly TRBD2 for D (6 bases). CDR1 SGHTA and CDR2 FQGNSA come from the germline V gene. The CDR3 covers 16 residues. V was cut by 5 bases and J by 7 bases, with 20 bases left in between. CDR3 nucleotide sequence: TGTGCCAGCAGCCATTCCGGCGTGGGCGGGGACGGGGAGCTGTTTTTT. It yields the protein CASSHSGVGGDGELFF.

The V call is TRBV5-1, the J call TRBJ2-3; unclear D gene. The CDR3 is 16 residues long. The germline gives CDR1 SGHRS, CDR2 YFSETQ. V gave up 0 bases and J gave up 2 bases, with 13 bases separating them. The CDR3 loop reads CASSLDALLNTDTQYF. As DNA, the CDR3 is TGCGCCAGCAGCTTGGATGCGCTCCTCAACACAGATACGCAGTATTTT.

The rearrangement joins TRBV19 to TRBJ2-5; D is uncertain. Germline CDR1 reads LNHDA; CDR2 reads SQIVND (reference sequence). Deletions cut 1 base from V and 5 bases from J, with 5 bases between. This CDR3 contains 12 residues. CDR3: CASSIGGETQYF. The CDR3 DNA reads as TGTGCCAGTAGTATAGGAGGTGAGACCCAGTACTTC.

The CDR3: CASSSTGTRSEQFF. CDR3 coding DNA: TGTGCCAGCAGCTCAACCGGGACTAGAAGTGAGCAGTTCTTC. J is TRBJ2-1 and V is TRBV7-3; TRBD2 matches 8 bases. CDR1 is SGHTA, CDR2 FQGTGA, per germline. The CDR3 is 14 residues long. Trimming at V came to 4 bases and at J to 9 bases, leaving 8 bases not matched to a gene.

The chain has TRBV12-5 and TRBJ2-1; perhaps TRBD2 as D (5 bases). The CDR3 runs 13 residues. V was cut by 2 bases and J by 4 bases, with 6 bases left in between. Germline assignment: CDR1 LGHNT and CDR2 FRNRAP. The CDR3 DNA sequence: TGTGCTAGTGGTTTGACGGGGTACAATGAGCAGTTCTTC. It encodes CASGLTGYNEQFF.

This clone was seen only a few times. The chain carries TRBV6-6 and TRBJ1-2; D is uncertain. The V end was cut by 0 bases, the J end by 5 bases, with 7 bases between. Germline CDR1 MNHNY, CDR2 SVGAGI (reference sequence). The CDR3 is 13 residues long. CDR3 sequence (DNA): TGTGCCAGCAGTTACTCCCCAGGATATGGCTACACCTTC. It specifies CASSYSPGYGYTF.